This record covers a single T cell receptor beta chain. Trimming at V came to 8 bases and at J to 2 bases, leaving 8 bases not matched to a gene. CDR3 length equals 14 residues. Germline V gene sequence: CDR1 SEHNR, CDR2 FQNEAQ (reference sequence). These data belong to a study of blood T cell repertoires in COVID-19. Repertoires were generated with immunoSEQ multiplex PCR, while TCRdb's copy carries only in-frame clones and drops some. The data show about 150,000 clones, around 86% seen once. The TCR originated in a man of 80 years or more with acute or convalescent COVID-19. Sequencing used peripheral blood. This chain joins TRBV7-9 and TRBJ1-2, with 7 bases identical to TRBD1. As DNA, the CDR3 is TGTGCCAGCCTTCGACAGGGTATCAACTATGGCTACACCTTC. This encodes CASLRQGINYGYTF.